These 31 T cell receptor beta chains were sequenced from one sample in a study of a mutant IDH1 vaccine in newly diagnosed glioma. The time point was: week 47, end of study. A 20-mer mutant IDH1 peptide at 300 ug was injected subcutaneously with topical imiquimod. TCRdb's copy holds only in-frame clones and misses some; the assay was immunoSEQ multiplex PCR. This sample has under 45,000 clones, with 82% found just once. These receptors have no identified antigens. Material: PBMCs, obtained from a glioma patient whose treatment included an IDH1 peptide vaccine. These receptors all come from a man younger than 35 with glioma. Some clones in this sample may be carry-over from other donors' samples.

The chain combines TRBV27 with TRBJ2-7; 7 nucleotides align to TRBD2. V shed 3 bases, J shed 3 bases, and the junction held 5 bases outside the gene matches. The length of the CDR3 is 14 residues. CDR1 is MNHEY and CDR2 is SMNVEV in the germline V gene (reference sequence). The CDR3, as DNA: TGTGCCAGCAGTTTTCAGCGGGACGTCTACGAGCAGTACTTC. The encoded protein is CASSFQRDVYEQYF.

This sequence joins TRBV30 and TRBJ1-2; 7 nucleotides line up with TRBD1. The CDR3 is 15 amino acids. With 4 bases clipped from V and 7 bases from J, the junction kept 15 bases outside the gene matches. CDR1 is GTSNPN and CDR2 is SVGIG in the germline V gene (reference sequence). The CDR3 is CAWNSGMNRGSGYTF. The DNA of the CDR3 is TGTGCCTGGAATAGCGGCATGAACAGGGGATCTGGCTACACCTTC.

The chain recombines TRBV6-1 with TRBJ1-5, with D hard to call. Germline CDR1 is MNHNS and CDR2 is SASEGT. This CDR3 region has 13 residues. The V end was cut by 7 bases, the J end by 3 bases, with 10 bases between. The CDR3: CASNIRDNQPQHF. For the CDR3, the DNA is TGTGCCAGCAACATCCGGGACAATCAGCCCCAGCATTTT.

V gene TRBV6-5 combines with J gene TRBJ2-7, with 7 nucleotides matching TRBD2. V lost 2 bases to trimming and J lost 4 bases; unmatched junction nucleotides: 11. The germline V gene encodes CDR1 MNHEY and CDR2 SVGAGI. The CDR3 is made up of 16 amino acids. The CDR3 coding sequence is TGTGCCAGCAGTTACGGCGACGGCGGGAGCAGGTACGAGCAGTACTTC. Translating gives CASSYGDGGSRYEQYF.

The chain's CDR3 is CSVFGTGSTEAFF. CDR3 nucleotides: TGCAGCGTTTTTGGGACAGGGAGTACTGAAGCTTTCTTT. This rearrangement joins TRBV29-1 to TRBJ1-1; 9 positions match TRBD1. Germline CDR1 is SQVTM and CDR2 is ANQGSEA. The CDR3 contains 13 residues. With 5 bases clipped from V and 5 bases from J, the junction kept 6 bases outside the gene matches.

The chain combines TRBV6-1 with TRBJ1-1, with D tentatively TRBD1 (5 bases). CDR3 length: 14 amino acids. Trimming took 3 bases from V and 0 from J, leaving 8 bases between them. Germline V gives CDR1 MNHNS, CDR2 SASEGT. CDR3 protein: CASSEGLLNTEAFF. The CDR3 DNA reads TGTGCCAGCAGTGAGGGACTCCTGAACACTGAAGCTTTCTTT.

This sequence joins TRBV2 and TRBJ2-1; 8 nucleotides agree with TRBD1. This CDR3 region has 15 residues. Unmatched junction bases numbered 5, after V lost 3 bases and J lost 4 bases. Germline V gives CDR1 SNHLY, CDR2 FYNNEI. CDR3 bases: TGTGCCAGCAGTGACCGGACAGGGAATTACAATGAGCAGTTCTTC. Protein: CASSDRTGNYNEQFF.

The chain recombines TRBV5-1 with TRBJ1-1; TRBD1 aligns across 9 bases. In germline, CDR1 is SGHRS, CDR2 YFSETQ. The CDR3 is made up of 16 amino acids. With 1 base clipped from V and 7 bases from J, the junction kept 11 bases outside the gene matches. CDR3 loop: CASSLPGTGSQGEAFF. The CDR3 DNA is TGCGCCAGCAGCTTGCCCGGGACAGGGTCCCAAGGTGAAGCTTTCTTT. The variable domain in full, with the rest retrieved from reference TRBV5-1 and TRBJ1-1, is KAGVTQTPRYLIKTRGQQVTLSCSPISGHRSVSWYQQTPGQGLQFLFEYFSETQRNKGNFPGRFSGRQFSNSRSEMNVSTLELGDSALYLCASSLPGTGSQGEAFFGQGTRLTVV.

V gene TRBV27 combines with J gene TRBJ2-1; D is perhaps TRBD1 (6 bases). The CDR3 has 14 residues. CDR1 and CDR2 (germline): MNHEY, SMNVEV (reference sequence). Deletions cut 3 bases from V and 6 bases from J, with 12 bases between. This chain's CDR3 is CASSFRGSGNEQFF. CDR3 DNA: TGTGCCAGCAGTTTCAGGGGCTCAGGCAATGAGCAGTTCTTC.

The CDR3 loop reads CASSQTLAGVSNEQFF. CDR3 DNA: TGTGCCAGCAGCCAAACACTAGCGGGAGTGTCCAATGAGCAGTTCTTC. This rearrangement joins TRBV4-2 to TRBJ2-1; 11 bases align to TRBD2. Germline lookup yields CDR1 LGHNA and CDR2 YNFKEQ. The CDR3 is 16 amino acids. V was pared by 2 bases and J by 6 bases, with 6 bases of the junction left unmatched.

The chain couples TRBV6-6 to TRBJ1-1, with D perhaps matching TRBD1 (6 bases). The V end lost 4 bases, the J end lost 6 bases, and 12 bases lay between the germline ends. The CDR3 has 13 amino acids. Germline CDR1 MNHNY, CDR2 SVGAGI (reference sequence). The CDR3 is CASSSRQAAEAFF. CDR3 nucleotides: TGTGCCAGCAGTTCCCGACAGGCGGCTGAAGCTTTCTTT.

There are a few counts of this clone. J is TRBJ1-5 and V is TRBV6-1; D remains unclear. The CDR3 runs to 13 residues. Germline loops: CDR1 MNHNS, CDR2 SASEGT. Trimming took 5 bases from V and 0 from J, leaving 5 bases between them. CDR3 DNA sequence: TGTGCCAGCAGTCGGGATAGCAATCAGCCCCAGCATTTT. As protein: CASSRDSNQPQHF.

The chain carries TRBV4-1 and TRBJ1-3, with 7 bases lining up with TRBD1. Germline V CDR1 and CDR2: MGHRA, YSYEKL. CDR3 size: 16 residues. V lost 0 bases, J lost 3 bases, and 5 bases stayed unmatched. In DNA, the CDR3 is TGCGCCAGCAGCCAAGATCAGGGGGGGAGTGGAAACACCATATATTTT. Its translation is CASSQDQGGSGNTIYF.

The chain combines TRBV2 with TRBJ2-7; TRBD2 matches 10 bases. After removal of 6 bases from V and 4 bases from J, the junction contained 12 bases not matched to a gene. The germline CDR1 and CDR2 sequences are SNHLY and FYNNEI. This CDR3 has 16 residues. This CDR3 is CASSPLGASGSYEQYF. DNA for the CDR3: TGTGCCAGCAGCCCACTTGGGGCTAGCGGGAGTTACGAGCAGTACTTC.

This sequence joins TRBV28 and TRBJ2-6; D not resolved. This CDR3 has 14 residues. Germline CDR1 reads MDHEN; CDR2 reads SYDVKM. V was cut by 6 bases and J by 1 base, with 7 bases left in between. CDR3 coding DNA: TGTGCCAGCAGGAGTGGGTCTGGGGCCAACGTCCTGACTTTC. Translation gives CASRSGSGANVLTF.

V gene TRBV4-2 combines with J gene TRBJ2-7, with TRBD2 matching 7 bases. The V and J ends lost 3 bases and 3 bases, in that order; junction bases with no gene match: 14. CDR1 and CDR2 (germline): LGHNA, YNFKEQ. The CDR3 consists of 17 residues. The CDR3 region has the DNA TGTGCCAGCAGCCAGACCCTGCTGGGGGGGATGGGCTACGAGCAGTACTTC. Encoded protein: CASSQTLLGGMGYEQYF.

V and J are TRBV7-2 and TRBJ1-2; 10 nucleotides agree with TRBD1. This CDR3 comprises 15 residues. The V gene end was trimmed by 5 bases and the J gene end by 8 bases; junction bases not matched to a gene: 11. Germline CDR1 and CDR2: SGHTA and FQGNSA. The CDR3 DNA sequence: TGTGCCAGCAGCCCCCGGGACAGGGGAAATAACGGCTACACCTTC. As protein: CASSPRDRGNNGYTF.

The CDR3 sequence is CASSLGRDSGYTF. In DNA form, the CDR3 reads TGTGCCAGCAGCTTAGGGAGGGACTCTGGCTACACCTTC. The V call is TRBV7-8, the J call TRBJ1-2, with D possibly matching TRBD1 (5 bases). Trimming removed 1 base from V and 7 bases from J, with 10 bases in between. This CDR3 is 13 amino acids long. Germline V lookup: CDR1 SGHVS, CDR2 FQNEAQ.

The genes are TRBV19 and TRBJ1-2, with a possible D match to TRBD1 (6 bases). V was clipped by 9 bases and J by 2 bases, with 16 bases between them. The germline V gene encodes CDR1 LNHDA and CDR2 SQIVND (reference sequence). CDR3 size: 14 residues. CDR3: CASQQDDRNYGYTF. The CDR3 nucleotides are TGTGCCAGCCAACAGGACGACAGGAACTATGGCTACACCTTC.

The chain joins TRBV27 to TRBJ2-7, with TRBD1 as a possible D gene (5 bases). CDR3 size: 15 residues. Trimming stripped 2 bases from V and 4 bases from J, with 15 bases between. From germline, CDR1 is MNHEY and CDR2 SMNVEV (reference sequence). CDR3 sequence reads: CASSLILGARYEQYF. CDR3 nucleotide sequence: TGTGCCAGCAGTTTAATCTTAGGGGCGCGGTACGAGCAGTACTTC.

The rearrangement links TRBV6-4 to TRBJ1-1, with 10 bases lining up with TRBD1. Germline CDR1 is MRHNA and CDR2 is SNTAGT. V gave up 3 bases and J gave up 0 bases; unmatched junction bases: 1. The CDR3 has 15 residues. The CDR3 DNA reads TGTGCCAGCAGTGAGGGACAGGGGATGAACACTGAAGCTTTCTTT. It codes for CASSEGQGMNTEAFF.

The chain has TRBV6-5 and TRBJ1-2, with D hard to call. This CDR3 is built from 16 residues. Germline V gives CDR1 MNHEY, CDR2 SVGAGI. V was cut by 0 bases and J by 3 bases, with 14 bases left in between. In DNA form, the CDR3 reads TGTGCCAGCAGTTACTCGCCCAGGCCAGACTACTATGGCTACACCTTC. It specifies CASSYSPRPDYYGYTF.

The chain joins TRBV5-6 to TRBJ1-5; D unresolved. Trimming stripped 5 bases from V and 0 bases from J, with 12 bases between. Germline CDR1 is SGHDT and CDR2 is YYEEEE. The CDR3 is 15 amino acids. The chain's CDR3 is CASSAVGASNQPQHF. The CDR3 DNA sequence: TGTGCCAGCAGTGCGGTGGGAGCTAGCAATCAGCCCCAGCATTTT.

There are a few counts of this clone. The rearrangement joins TRBV30 to TRBJ1-1; no reliable D call. Germline V gives CDR1 GTSNPN, CDR2 SVGIG (reference sequence). The CDR3 runs to 11 residues. The V gene lost 3 bases and the J gene lost 11 bases, with 13 bases spanning the gap. CDR3 in DNA: TGTGCCTGGAGCTTAGGGCAGTCGGCTTTCTTT. This sequence encodes CAWSLGQSAFF.

This sequence joins TRBV9 and TRBJ2-3, with D tentatively TRBD2 (6 bases). This CDR3 is 13 amino acids long. V shed 6 bases and J shed 2 bases, with 10 bases lying between them. From germline, CDR1 is SGDLS and CDR2 YYNGEE. The CDR3 nucleotides read TGTGCCAGCAACGGGAGAACCACAGATACGCAGTATTTT. Encoded protein: CASNGRTTDTQYF.

The rearrangement joins TRBV19 to TRBJ2-2; possibly TRBD2 for D (6 bases). The CDR3 consists of 12 residues. The germline gives CDR1 LNHDA, CDR2 SQIVND (reference sequence). V was pared by 6 bases and J by 6 bases, with 8 bases between. In DNA form, the CDR3 reads TGTGCCAGTAGACTAGCCGCCGGGGAGCTGTTTTTT. Translated: CASRLAAGELFF. The full variable domain, rest sourced from reference TRBV19 and TRBJ2-2, is DGGITQSPKYLFRKEGQNVTLSCEQNLNHDAMYWYRQDPGQGLRLIYYSQIVNDFQKGDIAEGYSVSREKKESFPLTVTSAQKNPTAFYLCASRLAAGELFFGEGSRLTVL.

This clone appeared a few times. J is TRBJ1-1 and V is TRBV13; unclear D gene. V was pared by 3 bases and J by 6 bases, with 5 bases between. This CDR3 region has 11 residues. Germline CDR1 PRHDT, CDR2 FYEKMQ (reference sequence). The DNA for the CDR3 is TGTGCCAGCAGCTTGGAAGCTGAAGCTTTCTTT. As protein: CASSLEAEAFF.

The genes are TRBV27 and TRBJ2-1; D is possibly TRBD2 (5 bases). The CDR3 is 14 residues long. Trimming removed 5 bases from V and 8 bases from J, with 16 bases in between. Germline CDR1 and CDR2: MNHEY and SMNVEV (reference sequence). CDR3 DNA: TGTGCCAGCAGTCTACAACTTGGTAGCGATGAGCAGTTCTTC. This gives the protein CASSLQLGSDEQFF.

The V gene is TRBV7-6, the J gene TRBJ1-4; D gene unclear. V was trimmed by 6 bases and J by 8 bases, leaving 16 bases between them. Germline V lookup: CDR1 SGHVS, CDR2 FNYEAQ. CDR3 length: 14 residues. The CDR3 DNA reads as TGTGCCAGCAGTTTTACGGCGGTTCGAGAAAAACTGTTTTTT. It specifies CASSFTAVREKLFF.

J is TRBJ1-4 and V is TRBV9; 8 bases match TRBD1. The CDR3 covers 15 residues. Per germline, CDR1 SGDLS and CDR2 YYNGEE. The J segment lost 7 bases and the V segment lost 3 bases, leaving 8 bases of the junction unmatched. CDR3 DNA sequence: TGTGCCAGCAGCGCCACAGGGGGAGGGAGTGAAAAACTGTTTTTT. Its protein product is CASSATGGGSEKLFF.

This clone appeared once. The rearrangement links TRBV4-2 to TRBJ1-4; 10 nucleotides agree with TRBD1. CDR3 length equals 16 residues. Germline V gene lookup returns CDR1 LGHNA and CDR2 YNFKEQ. J was trimmed by 5 bases and V by 1 base; bases with no gene match: 4. The CDR3 coding sequence is TGTGCCAGCAGCCAAGGGGTGGGACAGGGGAATGAAAAACTGTTTTTT. Amino acid sequence: CASSQGVGQGNEKLFF.